This T cell receptor (beta chain) was recovered during a study of technical replicates of blood from a few donors. Only in-frame clones appear in the TCRdb table, and some are missing; sequencing was by immunoSEQ multiplex PCR. The data hold tens of thousands of clones, with 95% to 98% observed a single time. The germline gives CDR1 MDHEN, CDR2 SYDVKM. The CDR3 is 15 amino acids. Germline trimming cut 3 bases from V and 5 bases from J; bases unmatched to any gene: 9. This TCR derives from a human donor in good health. The V and J genes are TRBV28 and TRBJ2-5; 7 nucleotides align to TRBD1. The sample was T cells isolated from PBMCs. The CDR3 nucleotides read TGTGCCAGCAGTTTGGGAACAGGGGCGTACGAGACCCAGTACTTC. This translates into CASSLGTGAYETQYF.